One sample yielded the 31 T cell receptor beta chains listed below, sequenced in a study of early T cells in non-severe SARS-CoV-2 infection. TCRdb recomputed calls from the 5' RACE reads with MiXCR, one row per CDR3 protein. This table has more than 45,000 distinct CDR3 sequences, under 15% appearing once. Specimen: whole blood. These receptor sequences come from an adult who was a healthcare worker with PCR-confirmed SARS-CoV-2 infection or an uninfected control (not recorded which).

This clonotype was seen many times. V and J are TRBV7-2 and TRBJ2-3; 9 nucleotides align to TRBD1. Germline CDR1 reads SGHTA; CDR2 reads FQGNSA. Trimming removed 3 bases from V and 8 bases from J; junction bases left unmatched: 18. The CDR3 runs 18 residues. The CDR3 protein is CASSLPTLPDRGGGTQYF. CDR3 sequence (DNA): TGTGCCAGCAGCTTGCCTACCCTCCCGGACAGGGGCGGGGGTACGCAGTATTTT.

The chain carries TRBV5-5 and TRBJ2-7; D is unresolved. Trimming removed 0 bases from V and 2 bases from J, with 3 bases in between. The germline CDR1 and CDR2 sequences are SGHKS and YYEKEE (reference sequence). CDR3 size: 12 residues. The CDR3 region is CASSLEPYEQYF. In DNA form, the CDR3 reads TGTGCCAGCAGCTTGGAGCCCTACGAGCAGTACTTC.

This clonotype has ten or more counts. The rearrangement joins TRBV27 to TRBJ2-7; the D gene is possibly TRBD1 (5 bases). The germline CDR1 and CDR2 sequences are MNHEY and SMNVEV (reference sequence). The CDR3 totals 15 residues. V shed 2 bases and J shed 1 base, with 12 bases lying between them. CDR3 sequence: CASSLMVDSSYEQYF. Here the CDR3 DNA reads TGTGCCAGCAGTTTAATGGTCGACAGTTCCTACGAGCAGTACTTC.

This clonotype was observed many times. The chain recombines TRBV11-3 with TRBJ1-1; D remains ambiguous. V lost 3 bases, J lost 5 bases, and 10 bases lay in between. Germline CDR1 is SGHNT and CDR2 is YENEEA. This CDR3 region has 13 residues. The CDR3 DNA reads as TGTGCCAGCAGCTTCAAGATCGGGACTGAAGCTTTCTTT. Its translation is CASSFKIGTEAFF.

This clonotype was recorded many times. V and J are TRBV11-2 and TRBJ2-2; D ambiguous. The germline V gene encodes CDR1 SGHAT and CDR2 FQNNGV. The V end was cut by 5 bases, the J end by 6 bases, with 7 bases between. This CDR3 comprises 12 residues. The CDR3 loop is CASSPVAGELFF. For the CDR3, the DNA is TGTGCCAGCAGCCCGGTCGCCGGGGAGCTGTTTTTT.

This clonotype came up many times. The chain combines TRBV2 with TRBJ1-4, with no clear D. The V gene's germline CDR1 is SNHLY and CDR2 FYNNEI. The CDR3 runs to 15 residues. V shed 7 bases and J shed 7 bases, with 19 bases lying between them. The DNA for the CDR3 is TGTGCCAGCACTGAGCGTTGGGTGAATGGTGAAAAACTGTTTTTT. As protein: CASTERWVNGEKLFF. Drawing the rest from reference TRBV2 and TRBJ1-4, the complete variable domain is EPEVTQTPSHQVTQMGQEVILRCVPISNHLYFYWYRQILGQKVEFLVSFYNNEISEKSEIFDDQFSVERPDGSNFTLKIRSTKLEDSAMYFCASTERWVNGEKLFFGSGTQLSVL.

There are a few counts of this clonotype. The J gene is TRBJ2-1, the V gene TRBV6-1; D unclear. The CDR3 consists of 12 residues. V lost 6 bases to trimming and J lost 9 bases, with 12 bases between them. Germline values: CDR1 MNHNS, CDR2 SASEGT. The CDR3 nucleotides are TGTGCCAGCAGCCCCCAGCAAAGTGAGCAGTTCTTC. This sequence encodes CASSPQQSEQFF.

The chain carries TRBV11-2 and TRBJ1-1; 7 bases map to TRBD1. The CDR3 loop spans 21 amino acids. The junction had 21 bases not matched to a gene; V was cut back by 2 bases and J by 0 bases. Germline CDR1 is SGHAT and CDR2 is FQNNGV. The CDR3 reads CASSLYLKQGSPVVMNTEAFF. The CDR3 DNA reads TGTGCCAGCAGCTTATACCTAAAACAGGGGTCCCCGGTTGTAATGAACACTGAAGCTTTCTTT.

This clonotype has a handful of counts. The chain combines TRBV5-1 with TRBJ2-5; 8 bases align to TRBD1. This CDR3 spans 14 amino acids. Germline trimming cut 2 bases from V and 3 bases from J; bases unmatched to any gene: 3. Per germline, CDR1 SGHRS and CDR2 YFSETQ. CDR3 nucleotide sequence: TGCGCCAGCAGCTTCGGACAGGGCGAAGAGACCCAGTACTTC. It codes for CASSFGQGEETQYF.

The chain recombines TRBV7-2 with TRBJ1-1; 7 bases agree with TRBD1. Looked up from germline, CDR1 is SGHTA and CDR2 is FQGNSA. This CDR3 is built from 14 residues. V lost 5 bases, J lost 5 bases, and 8 bases stayed unmatched. CDR3 sequence (DNA): TGTGCCAGCAGCGGAAACAGGGGAGGGACTGAAGCTTTCTTT. Protein product: CASSGNRGGTEAFF.

This clonotype occurred once. The chain joins TRBV6-2 or TRBV6-3 to TRBJ1-5; D gene ambiguous. This CDR3 is 15 amino acids long. Trimming took off 1 base at V and 6 bases at J, with 13 bases between the two ends. Germline loops: CDR1 MNHEY, CDR2 SVGEGT. CDR3 DNA sequence: TGTGCCAGCAGTTACTTTCGGGAGCCTTCTCAGCCCCAGCATTTT. This encodes CASSYFREPSQPQHF.

This clonotype was observed at least ten times. V is TRBV13 and J is TRBJ2-3; TRBD2 agrees at 13 bases. Germline V gives CDR1 PRHDT, CDR2 FYEKMQ (reference sequence). The CDR3 sequence is 15 residues long. V lost 5 bases, J lost 6 bases, and 5 bases stayed unmatched. The CDR3 sequence: CASSGGTSGTDTQYF. The CDR3 coding sequence is TGTGCCAGCAGCGGGGGGACTAGCGGGACCGATACGCAGTATTTT.

The gene calls are TRBV10-3 and TRBJ2-2, with a weak D call TRBD2 (6 bases). Trimming pared 6 bases from V and 4 bases from J, leaving 12 bases between. This CDR3 is built from 14 residues. The germline V gene has CDR1 ENHRY and CDR2 SYGVKD. The CDR3 region is CAIRDYGGTGELFF. The CDR3 region has the DNA TGTGCCATCAGGGACTATGGTGGCACCGGGGAGCTGTTTTTT.

This chain joins TRBV28 and TRBJ2-1; D is unresolved. Germline V gene lookup returns CDR1 MDHEN and CDR2 SYDVKM. Trimming took 8 bases from V and 8 from J, leaving 7 bases between them. The CDR3 length is 10 residues. Here the CDR3 DNA reads TGTGCCAGCCGAGGTCATGAGCAGTTCTTC. Its translation: CASRGHEQFF. Full variable domain (remainder filled in from reference TRBV28 and TRBJ2-1): DVKVTQSSRYLVKRTGEKVFLECVQDMDHENMFWYRQDPGLGLRLIYFSYDVKMKEKGDIPEGYSVSREKKERFSLILESASTNQTSMYLCASRGHEQFFGPGTRLTVL.

This clonotype was seen only a few times. The V call is TRBV10-2, the J call TRBJ2-1, with D unresolved. The CDR3 is made up of 13 amino acids. CDR1 WSHSY and CDR2 SAAADI come from the germline V gene. Trimming took off 5 bases at V and 2 bases at J, with 7 bases between the two ends. CDR3 sequence: CASSREAYNEQFF. CDR3 DNA: TGCGCCAGCAGTCGCGAGGCCTACAATGAGCAGTTCTTC.

This clonotype showed up just a few times. The J gene is TRBJ2-7, the V gene TRBV29-1, with 10 bases aligning to TRBD1. V shed 7 bases, J shed 3 bases, and the junction held 9 bases outside the gene matches. The CDR3 sequence is 14 residues long. Per germline, CDR1 SQVTM and CDR2 ANQGSEA. In DNA, the CDR3 is TGCAGCGCCCTAAACCGGGACAGGGGCTACGAGCAGTACTTC. As protein: CSALNRDRGYEQYF.

This clonotype occurred a few times. This chain links TRBV15 with TRBJ2-3; a possible D gene is TRBD2 (6 bases). CDR3 length: 13 residues. Germline loops: CDR1 LNHNV, CDR2 YYDKDF (reference sequence). V lost 0 bases and J lost 6, with 7 bases in between. The CDR3 sequence: CATSRDRGDTQYF. The DNA of the CDR3 is TGTGCCACCAGCAGAGACCGGGGGGATACGCAGTATTTT.

This clonotype has only a few counts. The V and J genes are TRBV28 and TRBJ2-3; 10 bases fit TRBD2. V lost 4 bases, J lost 4 bases, and 8 bases stayed unmatched. CDR3 length equals 16 residues. Looked up from germline, CDR1 is MDHEN and CDR2 is SYDVKM. The CDR3 sequence is CASSSRLAGAADTQYF. CDR3 in DNA: TGTGCCAGCAGTTCAAGGCTAGCGGGAGCGGCAGATACGCAGTATTTT.

A few counts support this clonotype. The genes are TRBV14 and TRBJ2-2; D tentatively fits TRBD1 or TRBD2 (7 bases each). The CDR3 runs 15 residues. Trimming cost V 5 bases and J 6 bases, with 16 bases left between them. Germline V gives CDR1 SGHDN, CDR2 FVKESK. The CDR3 spells CASSRNRGGPGELFF. The CDR3 nucleotides are TGTGCCAGCAGCAGAAACAGGGGAGGGCCCGGGGAGCTGTTTTTT. The whole variable domain, remainder taken from reference TRBV14 and TRBJ2-2, is EAGVTQFPSHSVIEKGQTVTLRCDPISGHDNLYWYRRVMGKEIKFLLHFVKESKQDESGMPNNRFLAERTGGTYSTLKVQPAELEDSGVYFCASSRNRGGPGELFFGEGSRLTVL.

This clonotype has ten or more counts. The chain employs TRBV20-1 and TRBJ1-2, with 8 bases identical to TRBD1. The germline CDR1 and CDR2 sequences are DFQATT and SNEGSKA (reference sequence). The CDR3 loop spans 13 amino acids. The V segment lost 1 base and the J segment 7 bases; nucleotides outside the gene matches: 5. This CDR3 reads CSARVTGASGYTF. In DNA form, the CDR3 reads TGCAGTGCTAGAGTGACAGGGGCCTCTGGCTACACCTTC.

This clonotype came up a few times. The chain links TRBV2 to TRBJ2-3; D remains unclear. This CDR3 is 15 amino acids long. Trimming removed 3 bases at V and 4 bases at J, with 14 bases between. Germline V lookup: CDR1 SNHLY, CDR2 FYNNEI. CDR3: CASSDELSWADTQYF. The CDR3 nucleotides read TGTGCCAGCAGTGACGAGCTTTCGTGGGCAGATACGCAGTATTTT.

The genes are TRBV28 and TRBJ2-1, with TRBD2 identical over 8 bases. The junction had 9 bases not matched to a gene; V was cut back by 7 bases and J by 1 base. The length of the CDR3 is 16 residues. Germline loops: CDR1 MDHEN, CDR2 SYDVKM. This CDR3 reads CASTDSAGESYNEQFF. The CDR3 bases are TGTGCCAGCACCGACTCAGCGGGAGAATCCTACAATGAGCAGTTCTTC.

The J gene is TRBJ2-5, the V gene TRBV29-1; D may be TRBD1 (5 bases). CDR3 length: 12 residues. The germline V gene encodes CDR1 SQVTM and CDR2 ANQGSEA. The V end lost 4 bases, the J end lost 2 bases, and 8 bases lay between the germline ends. The CDR3 protein is CSVGRQQETQYF. CDR3 sequence (DNA): TGCAGCGTTGGGAGACAGCAAGAGACCCAGTACTTC.

V usage is TRBV19 and J usage is TRBJ2-1; 9 positions match TRBD1. With 1 base clipped from V and 7 bases from J, the junction kept 8 bases outside the gene matches. The CDR3 covers 16 residues. The germline V gene has CDR1 LNHDA and CDR2 SQIVND (reference sequence). The CDR3 sequence: CASSIGWDRVGNEQFF. In DNA, the CDR3 is TGTGCCAGTAGTATAGGATGGGACAGGGTAGGGAATGAGCAGTTCTTC.

J is TRBJ2-3 and V is TRBV7-3; D remains unclear. Germline V gives CDR1 SGHTA, CDR2 FQGTGA. The V gene lost 1 base and the J gene lost 2 bases, with 10 bases spanning the gap. This CDR3 is built from 15 residues. The CDR3, as DNA: TGTGCCAGCAGCTTAATGAGTAGCTTCACAGATACGCAGTATTTT. Its translation is CASSLMSSFTDTQYF.

On this clonotype: A much larger clone lies a single base off, so this may be a read error. This chain joins TRBV7-3 and TRBJ2-1, with 8 bases identical to TRBD2. Germline CDR1 and CDR2: SGHTA and FQGTGA. This CDR3 comprises 15 residues. CDR3 DNA sequence: TGTGCCAGCAGCTCCAGCGGGAGCTCCTACGATGAGCAGTTCTTC. It is translated as CASSSSGSSYDEQFF.

Notes on this clonotype: A much more abundant neighbour one base away suggests this may be a read error. The chain has TRBV7-8 and TRBJ2-1; D not resolved. Between the trimmed V and J ends, which lost 2 bases and 0 bases, there was a span of 8 bases. The CDR3 sequence is 15 residues long. Germline V gives CDR1 SGHVS, CDR2 FQNEAQ. The CDR3 is CASSLPTISYNEQFF. The CDR3 coding sequence is TGTGCCAGCAGCTTACCCACGATCTCCTACAATGAGCAGTTCTTC.

This clonotype was seen a few times. This chain links TRBV12-3 or TRBV12-4 with TRBJ2-7, with D possibly matching TRBD1 (7 bases). The CDR3 is made up of 13 amino acids. Trimming took 6 bases from V and 4 from J, leaving 13 bases between them. The CDR3 DNA is TGTGCCAGCAGCAACAGGGGAGGTTACGAGCAGTACTTC. Its protein product is CASSNRGGYEQYF.

This clonotype was counted only a few times. The V gene is TRBV28, the J gene TRBJ2-7, with D tentatively TRBD2 (6 bases). Trimming removed 3 bases at V and 6 bases at J, with 9 bases between. The CDR3 is 12 residues long. Germline V gene sequence: CDR1 MDHEN, CDR2 SYDVKM. The DNA for the CDR3 is TGTGCCAGCAGTTTGAGGGACTTCGAGCAGTACTTC. Translation: CASSLRDFEQYF. Variable domain in full (rest from reference TRBV28 and TRBJ2-7): DVKVTQSSRYLVKRTGEKVFLECVQDMDHENMFWYRQDPGLGLRLIYFSYDVKMKEKGDIPEGYSVSREKKERFSLILESASTNQTSMYLCASSLRDFEQYFGPGTRLTVT.

In this sample, this clonotype turned up many times. The chain recombines TRBV3-1 with TRBJ2-7; TRBD2 agrees at 13 bases. This CDR3 region has 16 residues. V shed 1 base, J shed 6 bases, and the junction held 6 bases outside the gene matches. Germline loops: CDR1 LGHDT, CDR2 YNNKEL (reference sequence). CDR3 sequence: CASSQGRGLAGVEQYF. CDR3 bases: TGTGCCAGCAGCCAAGGGAGAGGACTAGCGGGAGTCGAGCAGTACTTC.

This clonotype was detected ten times or more. This chain joins TRBV2 and TRBJ1-2, with D unclear. Germline assignment: CDR1 SNHLY and CDR2 FYNNEI. This CDR3 is built from 12 residues. V was trimmed by 8 bases and J by 3 bases, leaving 10 bases between them. In DNA form, the CDR3 reads TGTGCCAGCGAGGGTGGTGACTATGGCTACACCTTC. Translating it yields CASEGGDYGYTF.